This T cell receptor (beta chain) was found in a study of CD4 T cells in relation to SARS-CoV-2 and coronaviruses. The study, taken as a whole, reports: In roughly 65% of donors, memory CD4+ clonotypes crossrecognized SARS-CoV-2 and at least one common cold coronavirus spike.

The CDR3 is 13 amino acids. Between the trimmed V and J ends, which lost 0 bases and 3 bases, there was a span of 7 bases. In germline, CDR1 is SGHDT, CDR2 YYEEEE. Libraries were prepared by immunoSEQ multiplex PCR; TCRdb keeps only in-frame clonotypes and omits some of them. The data contain 20,000 to 30,000 clones, around 73% of them singletons. The unexposed donors gave CD4+ T cells in 2011-2018, prior to COVID-19. After nine to ten days of culture, CD4+ T cells were isolated. In the case of this clone: No antigen is known for it.

What was sequenced was CD4+ T cells from PBMCs, cultured in vitro. This clonotype was obtained from a human donor in good health. The chain joins TRBV5-6 to TRBJ2-7, with D unclear. CDR3 in amino acids: CASSLDPLYEQYF. CDR3 nucleotide sequence: TGTGCCAGCAGCTTGGACCCCCTCTACGAGCAGTACTTC.